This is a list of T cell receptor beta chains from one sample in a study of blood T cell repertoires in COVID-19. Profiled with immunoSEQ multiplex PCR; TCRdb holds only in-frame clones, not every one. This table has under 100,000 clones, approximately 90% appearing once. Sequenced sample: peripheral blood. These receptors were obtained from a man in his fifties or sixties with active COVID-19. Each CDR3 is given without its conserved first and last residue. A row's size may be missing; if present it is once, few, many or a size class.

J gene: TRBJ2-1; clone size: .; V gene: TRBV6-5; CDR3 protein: ASSYLGGSSYNEQF
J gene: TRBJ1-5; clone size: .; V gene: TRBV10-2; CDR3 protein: ASSETGYQPQH
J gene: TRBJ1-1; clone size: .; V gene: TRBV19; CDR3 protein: ASSIDGGGGTEAF
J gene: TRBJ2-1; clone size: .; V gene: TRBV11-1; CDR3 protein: ASSPSLRSYNEQF
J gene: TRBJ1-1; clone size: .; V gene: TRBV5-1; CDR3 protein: ASSTTGAVDTEAF
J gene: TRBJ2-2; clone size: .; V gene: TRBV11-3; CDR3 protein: ASSFSDTGELF
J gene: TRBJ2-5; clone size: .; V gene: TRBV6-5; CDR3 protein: ASSSQGARETQY
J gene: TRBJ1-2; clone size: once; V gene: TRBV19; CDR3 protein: ASSRLVVNYGYT
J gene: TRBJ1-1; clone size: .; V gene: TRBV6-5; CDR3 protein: ASSLRTPGGVEAF
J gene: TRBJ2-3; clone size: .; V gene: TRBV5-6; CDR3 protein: ASSYQQGLDTQY
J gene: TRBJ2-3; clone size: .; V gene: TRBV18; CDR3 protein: ASSPSVNTDTQY
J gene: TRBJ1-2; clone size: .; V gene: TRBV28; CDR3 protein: ASCFRSYYGYT
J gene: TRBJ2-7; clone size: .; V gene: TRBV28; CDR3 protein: ASKTPGTGVSEQY
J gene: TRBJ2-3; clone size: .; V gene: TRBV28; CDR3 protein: ASRTGDRETDTQY
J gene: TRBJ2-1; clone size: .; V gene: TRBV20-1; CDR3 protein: SASKLAGNEQF
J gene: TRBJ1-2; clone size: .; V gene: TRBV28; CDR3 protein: ATSRGSYT
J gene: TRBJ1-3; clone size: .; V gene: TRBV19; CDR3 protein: ASSIGMIAAGNTIY
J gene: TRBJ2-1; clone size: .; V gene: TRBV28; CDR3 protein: ASSEQGKKYNEQF
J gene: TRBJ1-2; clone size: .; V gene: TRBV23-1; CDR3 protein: ASSQGQKGYT
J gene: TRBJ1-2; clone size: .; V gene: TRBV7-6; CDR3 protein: ASSSQGGQGYYGYT
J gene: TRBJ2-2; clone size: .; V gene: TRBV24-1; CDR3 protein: ATSGQGQVFGTGELF
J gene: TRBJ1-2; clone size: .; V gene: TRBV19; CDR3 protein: ASTLRAAYYGYT
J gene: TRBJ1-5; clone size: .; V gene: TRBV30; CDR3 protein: AWSVAGNQPQH
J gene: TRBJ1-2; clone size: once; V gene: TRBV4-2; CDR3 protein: ASSQEAFRTDNYGYT
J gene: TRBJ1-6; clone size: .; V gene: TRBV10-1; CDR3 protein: ASSGQGNSPLH
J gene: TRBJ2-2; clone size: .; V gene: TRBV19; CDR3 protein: ASSIPGSNTGELF
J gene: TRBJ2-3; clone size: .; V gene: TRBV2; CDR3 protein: ASSLEPTTDTQY
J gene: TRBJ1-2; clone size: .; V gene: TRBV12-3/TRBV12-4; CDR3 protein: ASSPQGRYGYT